This T cell receptor beta chain comes out of a study of identical twins listed by TCRdb under 2016. With regard to the full study: To test whether fetal clonotypes persist, the study used deep sequencing on TCR alpha and beta repertoires from monozygotic twins, unrelated adults of various ages, and cord blood. Replicate twin experiments were performed at different times using different library preparation protocols to rule out contamination. The paper as a whole reports these results and caveats: Excess twin sharing in beta out-of-frame sequences was weaker because fewer shared sequences lowered the signal-to-noise ratio. Conclusions relied on cross-sectional statistical analysis, since the same donors could not be followed over many years. Out-of-frame TCR alpha sequences shared between twins showed an excess of low generation-probability sequences compared with coincidental sharing between unrelated individuals. Invariant T cells such as MAIT and iNKT could partly confound zero-insertion analyses, although diverse VJ usage argued against such confounding for most clonotypes. Abundant cord blood beta clonotypes had fewer insertions, young adult naive repertoires showed a similar but weaker trend, and memory repertoires showed no such trend. Out-of-frame TCR alpha sharing in monozygotic twins was systematically underestimated by recombination models, whereas sharing between unrelated individuals was in agreement with the recombination models.

Only healthy Caucasian donors were included. Three pairs of female monozygotic twins, all aged roughly 18 to 29 years, were included in the twin cohort. Positive isolation kits from Invitrogen were used to isolate CD4+ and CD8+ T cell populations. From cysteine to phenylalanine, the CDR3 is 17 amino acids long. The only DNA kept is the CDR3, 51 bases in frame from the first base. The germline V gene (reference sequence) provides CDR1 SEHNR and CDR2 FQNEAQ. V loses 0 bases of germline sequence and J loses 8 bases, and the interval between the two ends is 20 bases. Libraries were constructed by 5' RACE. These reads were obtained on an Illumina HiSeq 2000. A universal primer binding site was added through template switching, and the final cDNA carried a unique molecular identifier so that TCR cDNA molecules could be counted accurately. Specific primers in the conserved constant-segment region were used to synthesize first-strand cDNA for the TCR alpha and beta chains. To control for contamination, every cDNA library was double barcoded, receiving both a SMART-Mk sample barcode and Illumina barcodes. TruSeq adapter sequences and Illumina sample barcodes were added in two successive PCR steps. TCR alpha and beta cDNA libraries were sequenced on the Illumina HiSeq platform with custom primers. On the study's bioinformatics: MiGEC was used to process raw reads and extract unique molecular identifiers, and MiXCR was used to find CDR3 positions. Recombination models were inferred per individual with the repgenHMM and IGoR tools using an EM algorithm. The analysis of shared clonotypes was done with the tcR package in R, with sharing normalized by the product of cloneset sizes. To study raw recombination without the effects of thymic and clonal selection, out-of-frame nonproductive sequences were analyzed. TCRdb took the public reads, trimmed them with fastp at Q25, ran MiXCR for clone calling and kept in-frame beta chains. Rows are combined by CDR3 protein, so each entry shows the most common genes and DNA. The V and J calls, along with clone size, are taken from TCRdb and not from the paper's own processing. Across this sample there are 400,000 to 550,000 distinct CDR3 sequences, with approximately 15% seen only once. The ten largest make up 0.95% to 1% of the sample.

This clonotype was found a few times. Its cognate antigen has yet to be identified. No per-base quality is available; no much larger clone lies one base away. These records were also assigned to another study, of yellow fever vaccine responses in identical twins. The second publication reports: The authors reported that the T cell response to vaccination in identical twins appeared partly convergent and partly personalized. In the study, vaccine-responding T cell clones were precisely tracked in identical twins.

What was sequenced was CD4+ T cells sorted from blood. The sequence came from a woman aged 18 to 35 in good health. The sequence joins TRBV7-9 to TRBJ2-1, with the D call perhaps TRBD1 or TRBD2, as 5 bases match in each case. CDR3 region: CASSLAIGQGPSHEQFF. The DNA sequence follows: TGTGCCAGCAGCTTAGCGATTGGGCAGGGACCCAGCCATGAGCAGTTCTTC.